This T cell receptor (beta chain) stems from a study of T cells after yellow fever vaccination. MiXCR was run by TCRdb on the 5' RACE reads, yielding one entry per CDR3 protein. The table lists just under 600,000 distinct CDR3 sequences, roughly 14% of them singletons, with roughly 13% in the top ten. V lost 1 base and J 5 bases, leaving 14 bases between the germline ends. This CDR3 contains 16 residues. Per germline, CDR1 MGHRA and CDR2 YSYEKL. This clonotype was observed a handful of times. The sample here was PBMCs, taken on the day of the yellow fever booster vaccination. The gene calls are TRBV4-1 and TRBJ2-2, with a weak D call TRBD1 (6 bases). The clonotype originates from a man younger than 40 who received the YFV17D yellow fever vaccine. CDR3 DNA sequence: TGCGCCAGCAGCCAAGCCACCGGGACAAATACCGGGGAGCTGTTTTTT. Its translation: CASSQATGTNTGELFF.